This T cell receptor (beta chain) came from a study of T cells in narcolepsy. Findings of the study overall: Blood of same and different patients, but not healthy controls, reportedly held recurring autoreactive clonotypes. Same-patient CSF and blood CD4+ T cell clonotypes included HCRT-specific and TRIB2-specific autoreactive ones. In some patient and control memory CD4+ samples, autoreactive clones were absent.

This CDR3 contains 14 residues. From germline, CDR1 is SNHLY and CDR2 FYNNEI. With 11 bases clipped from V and 7 bases from J, the junction kept 14 bases outside the gene matches. Sequencing was performed with immunoSEQ multiplex PCR; in TCRdb, only in-frame clones are kept and a portion is missing. The sample has approximately 30,000 clones, 70% to 80% seen once. On this clone itself: No antigen is known for it.

The chain joins TRBV2 to TRBJ1-2; the match to TRBD1 covers 9 bases. Specimen: CD45RA- memory CD4+ T cells from PBMCs. This clonotype originated in a human donor with narcolepsy. The CDR3 sequence: CAGKSGQGLSGYTF. For the CDR3, the DNA is TGTGCCGGCAAATCAGGACAGGGGTTGAGTGGCTACACCTTC.